Below, one T cell receptor (beta chain) is given with its context. The data derive from a study of blood T cell repertoires in COVID-19. V lost 4 bases and J lost 0; bases outside the gene matches: 5. This CDR3 is built from 15 residues. Germline values: CDR1 SGHRS, CDR2 YFSETQ. Using immunoSEQ multiplex PCR, the repertoire was profiled, and TCRdb retains in-frame clones only, with some absent. The sample gives 90,000 to 150,000 clones, roughly three quarters of which show up once; approximately 8% is in the top ten. The chain employs TRBV5-1 and TRBJ2-3, with 7 nucleotides matching TRBD2. The clonotype comes from a human donor in a cohort sampled during active COVID-19. Sequenced: peripheral blood. CDR3 sequence reads: CASSPGGTSTDTQYF. In DNA, the CDR3 is TGCGCCAGCAGCCCCGGGGGGACTAGCACAGATACGCAGTATTTT.